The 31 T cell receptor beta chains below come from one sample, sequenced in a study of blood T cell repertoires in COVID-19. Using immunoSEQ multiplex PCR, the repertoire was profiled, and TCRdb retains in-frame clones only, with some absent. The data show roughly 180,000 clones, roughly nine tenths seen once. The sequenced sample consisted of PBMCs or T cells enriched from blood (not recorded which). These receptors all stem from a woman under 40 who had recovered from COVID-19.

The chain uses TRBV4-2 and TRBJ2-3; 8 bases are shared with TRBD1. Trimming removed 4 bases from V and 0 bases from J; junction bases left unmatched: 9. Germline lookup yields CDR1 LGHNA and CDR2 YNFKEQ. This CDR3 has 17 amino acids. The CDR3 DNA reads TGTGCCAGCAGCCCCACCGAACGGACAGGGAGCACAGATACGCAGTATTTT. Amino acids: CASSPTERTGSTDTQYF.

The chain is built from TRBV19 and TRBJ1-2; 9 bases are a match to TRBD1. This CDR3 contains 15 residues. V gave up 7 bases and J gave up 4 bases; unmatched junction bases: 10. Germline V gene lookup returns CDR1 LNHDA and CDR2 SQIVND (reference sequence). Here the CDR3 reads CASTPRTGESYGYTF. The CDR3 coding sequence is TGTGCCAGTACCCCTAGGACAGGGGAATCCTATGGCTACACCTTC.

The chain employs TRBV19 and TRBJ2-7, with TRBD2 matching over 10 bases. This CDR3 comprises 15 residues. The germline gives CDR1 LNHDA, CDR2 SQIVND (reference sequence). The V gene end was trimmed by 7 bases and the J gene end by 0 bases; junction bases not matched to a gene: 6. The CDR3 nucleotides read TGTGCCAGTAAAACCGGGACTAGCGCCTCCTACGAGCAGTACTTC. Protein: CASKTGTSASYEQYF.

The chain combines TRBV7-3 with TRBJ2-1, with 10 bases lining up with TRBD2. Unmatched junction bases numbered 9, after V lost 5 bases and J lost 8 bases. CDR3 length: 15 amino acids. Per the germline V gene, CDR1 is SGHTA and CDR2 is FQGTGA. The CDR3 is CASSPLAGALDEQFF. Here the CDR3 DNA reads TGTGCCAGCAGCCCCCTAGCGGGAGCTCTCGATGAGCAGTTCTTC. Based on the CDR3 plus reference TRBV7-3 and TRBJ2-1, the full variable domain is GAGVSQTPSNKVTEKGKYVELRCDPISGHTALYWYRQSLGQGPEFLIYFQGTGAADDSGLPNDRFFAVRPEGSVSTLKIQRTERGDSAVYLCASSPLAGALDEQFFGPGTRLTVL.

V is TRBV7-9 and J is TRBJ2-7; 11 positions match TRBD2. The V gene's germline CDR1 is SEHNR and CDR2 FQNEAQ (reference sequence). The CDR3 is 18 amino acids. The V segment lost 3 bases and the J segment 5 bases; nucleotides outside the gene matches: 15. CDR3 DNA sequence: TGTGCCAGCAGCTTGCCCTGGAGGCTAGCGGGGGGCCTGGACGAGCAGTACTTC. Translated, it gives CASSLPWRLAGGLDEQYF.

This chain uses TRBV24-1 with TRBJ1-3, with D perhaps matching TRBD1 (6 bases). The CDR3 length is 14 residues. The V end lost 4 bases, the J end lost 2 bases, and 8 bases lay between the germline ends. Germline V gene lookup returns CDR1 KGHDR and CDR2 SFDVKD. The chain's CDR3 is CATSEGAPGNTIYF. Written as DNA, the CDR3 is TGTGCCACCAGTGAGGGGGCGCCTGGAAACACCATATATTTT.

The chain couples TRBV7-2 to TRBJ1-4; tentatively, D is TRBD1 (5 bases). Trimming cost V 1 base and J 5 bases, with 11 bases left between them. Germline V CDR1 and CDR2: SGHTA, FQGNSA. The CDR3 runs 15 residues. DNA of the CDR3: TGTGCCAGCAGCTTAGTAGGGGAACCGAATGAAAAACTGTTTTTT. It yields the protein CASSLVGEPNEKLFF.

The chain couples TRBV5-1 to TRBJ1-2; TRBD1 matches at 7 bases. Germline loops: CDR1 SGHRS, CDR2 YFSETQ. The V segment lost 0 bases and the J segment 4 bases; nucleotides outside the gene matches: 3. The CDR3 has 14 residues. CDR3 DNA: TGCGCCAGCAGCTTGGGAGGGGGCGGCTATGGCTACACCTTC. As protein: CASSLGGGGYGYTF.

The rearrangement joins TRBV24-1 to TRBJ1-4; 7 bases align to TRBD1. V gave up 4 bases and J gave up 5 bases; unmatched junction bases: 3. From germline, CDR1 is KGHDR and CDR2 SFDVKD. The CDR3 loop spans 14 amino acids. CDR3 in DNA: TGTGCCACCAGTGAGGGACAGACAAATGAAAAACTGTTTTTT. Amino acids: CATSEGQTNEKLFF.

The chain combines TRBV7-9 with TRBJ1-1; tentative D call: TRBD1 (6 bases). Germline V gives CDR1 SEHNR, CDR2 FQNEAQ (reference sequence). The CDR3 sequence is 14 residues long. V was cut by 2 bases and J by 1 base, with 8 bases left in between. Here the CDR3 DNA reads TGTGCCAGCAGCTTATTAGGGGGGAACACTGAAGCTTTCTTT. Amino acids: CASSLLGGNTEAFF.

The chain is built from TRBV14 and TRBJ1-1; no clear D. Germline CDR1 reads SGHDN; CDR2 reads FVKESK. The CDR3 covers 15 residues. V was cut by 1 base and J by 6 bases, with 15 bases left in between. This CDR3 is CASSQGVGRSAEAFF. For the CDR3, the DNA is TGTGCCAGCAGCCAAGGAGTAGGGAGAAGCGCTGAAGCTTTCTTT.

The chain's CDR3 is CASGLLLGRGFRSLHF. The CDR3 DNA reads as TGTGCTAGTGGTTTGCTCCTCGGGAGGGGCTTTCGGTCCCTCCACTTT. This chain joins TRBV12-5 and TRBJ1-6; TRBD1 might be the D (5 bases). V shed 2 bases and J shed 14 bases, with 22 bases lying between them. The CDR3 has 16 amino acids. Germline CDR1 LGHNT, CDR2 FRNRAP.

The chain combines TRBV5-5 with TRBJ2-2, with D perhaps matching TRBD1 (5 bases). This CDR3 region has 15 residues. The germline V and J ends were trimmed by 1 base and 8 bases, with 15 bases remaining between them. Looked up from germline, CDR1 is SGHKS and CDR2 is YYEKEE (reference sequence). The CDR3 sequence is CASSLRQGLTGELFF. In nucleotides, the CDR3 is TGTGCCAGCAGCTTGAGGCAGGGCCTTACTGGGGAGCTGTTTTTT.

The CDR3 loop is CSADLRLAGDGGTQYF. In DNA form, the CDR3 reads TGCAGCGCTGACCTGAGACTAGCGGGAGACGGGGGTACGCAGTATTTT. The V gene is TRBV29-1, the J gene TRBJ2-3, with 12 positions matching TRBD2. The CDR3 loop spans 16 amino acids. V shed 7 bases and J 8 bases; nucleotides not matched to a gene: 16. Germline V gene lookup returns CDR1 SQVTM and CDR2 ANQGSEA.

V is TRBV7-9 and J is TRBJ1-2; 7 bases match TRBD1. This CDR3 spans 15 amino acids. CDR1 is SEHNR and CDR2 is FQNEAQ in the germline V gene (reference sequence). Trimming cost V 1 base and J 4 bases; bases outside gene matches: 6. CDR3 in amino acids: CASSLGSPGGYGYTF. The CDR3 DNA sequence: TGTGCCAGCAGCTTAGGATCGCCAGGGGGCTATGGCTACACCTTC.

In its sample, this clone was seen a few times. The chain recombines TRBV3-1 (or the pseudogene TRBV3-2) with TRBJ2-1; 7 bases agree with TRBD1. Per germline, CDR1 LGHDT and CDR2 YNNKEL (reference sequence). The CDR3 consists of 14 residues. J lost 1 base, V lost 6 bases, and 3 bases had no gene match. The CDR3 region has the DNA TGTGCCAGCAGTCTCAGGGGGTCCTACAATGAGCAGTTCTTC. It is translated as CASSLRGSYNEQFF.

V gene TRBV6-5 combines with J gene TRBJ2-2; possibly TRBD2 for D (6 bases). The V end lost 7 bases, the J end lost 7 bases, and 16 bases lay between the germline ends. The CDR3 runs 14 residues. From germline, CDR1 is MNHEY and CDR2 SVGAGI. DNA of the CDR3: TGTGCCAGCACTCAATTGAGGGAGGACGGGGAGCTGTTTTTT. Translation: CASTQLREDGELFF.

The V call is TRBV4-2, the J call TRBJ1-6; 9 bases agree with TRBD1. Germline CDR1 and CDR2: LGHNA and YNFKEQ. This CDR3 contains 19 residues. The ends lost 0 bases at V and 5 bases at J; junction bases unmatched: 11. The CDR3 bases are TGTGCCAGCAGCCAAGACTTTTCAGGGACAGGGTATGATAATTCACCCCTCCACTTT. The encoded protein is CASSQDFSGTGYDNSPLHF.

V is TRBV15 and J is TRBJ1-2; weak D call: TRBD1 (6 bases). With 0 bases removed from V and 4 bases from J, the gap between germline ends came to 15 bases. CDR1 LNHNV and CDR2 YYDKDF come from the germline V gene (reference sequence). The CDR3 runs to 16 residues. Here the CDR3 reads CATSRDYGGQSYGYTF. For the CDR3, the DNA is TGTGCCACCAGCAGAGATTATGGGGGCCAGAGCTATGGCTACACCTTC.

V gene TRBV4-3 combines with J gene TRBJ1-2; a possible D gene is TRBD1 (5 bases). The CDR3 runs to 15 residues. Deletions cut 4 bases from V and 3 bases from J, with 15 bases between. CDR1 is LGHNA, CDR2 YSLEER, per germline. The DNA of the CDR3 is TGCGCCAGCAGCCCGCTGGGCAGGGTTGACTATGGCTACACCTTC. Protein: CASSPLGRVDYGYTF.

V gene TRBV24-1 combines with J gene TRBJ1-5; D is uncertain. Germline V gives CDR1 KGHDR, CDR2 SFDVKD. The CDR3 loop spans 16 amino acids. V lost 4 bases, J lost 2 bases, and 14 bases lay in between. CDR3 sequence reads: CATSDQISGRNQPQHF. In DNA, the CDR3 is TGTGCCACCAGTGACCAAATCTCGGGTCGCAATCAGCCCCAGCATTTT.

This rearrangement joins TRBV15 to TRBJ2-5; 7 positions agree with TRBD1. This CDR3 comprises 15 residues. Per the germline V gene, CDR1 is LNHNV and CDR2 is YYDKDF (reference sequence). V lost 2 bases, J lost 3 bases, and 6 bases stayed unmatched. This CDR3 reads CATSRTGTVEETQYF. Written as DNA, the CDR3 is TGTGCCACCAGCAGAACCGGGACAGTCGAAGAGACCCAGTACTTC.

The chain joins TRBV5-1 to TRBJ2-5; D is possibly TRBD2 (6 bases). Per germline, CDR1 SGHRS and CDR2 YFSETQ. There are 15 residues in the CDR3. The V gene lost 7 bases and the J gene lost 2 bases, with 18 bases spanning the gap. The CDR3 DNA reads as TGCGCCAGCGGCCAAGCTCTAGCGTTGCAAGAGACCCAGTACTTC. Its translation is CASGQALALQETQYF.

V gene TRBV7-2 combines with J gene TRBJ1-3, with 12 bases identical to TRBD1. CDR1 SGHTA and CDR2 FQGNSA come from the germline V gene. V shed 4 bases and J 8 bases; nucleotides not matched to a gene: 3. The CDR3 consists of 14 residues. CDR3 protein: CASSWDRGQYTIYF. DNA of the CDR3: TGTGCCAGCAGCTGGGACAGGGGGCAATACACCATATATTTT.

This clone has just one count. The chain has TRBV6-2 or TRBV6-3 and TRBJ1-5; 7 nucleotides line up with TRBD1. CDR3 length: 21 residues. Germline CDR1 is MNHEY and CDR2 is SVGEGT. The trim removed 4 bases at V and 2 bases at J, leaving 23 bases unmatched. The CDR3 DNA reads TGTGCCAGCAGTTCGATTCTCCTTCGGGACAGACGAAGTTGGGGCAATCAGCCCCAGCATTTT. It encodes CASSSILLRDRRSWGNQPQHF.

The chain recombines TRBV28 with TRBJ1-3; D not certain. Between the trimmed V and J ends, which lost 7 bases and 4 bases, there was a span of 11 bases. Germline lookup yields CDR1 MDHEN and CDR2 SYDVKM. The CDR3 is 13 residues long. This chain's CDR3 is CASTSDGGNTIYF. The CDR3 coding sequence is TGTGCCAGCACCAGCGACGGAGGAAACACCATATATTTT.

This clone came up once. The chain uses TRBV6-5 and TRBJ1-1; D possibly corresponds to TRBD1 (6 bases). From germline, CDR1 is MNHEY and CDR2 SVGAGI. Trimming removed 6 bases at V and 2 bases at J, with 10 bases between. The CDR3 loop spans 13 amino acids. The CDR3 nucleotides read TGTGCCAGCAGGGACAGACTAAACACTGAAGCTTTCTTT. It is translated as CASRDRLNTEAFF.

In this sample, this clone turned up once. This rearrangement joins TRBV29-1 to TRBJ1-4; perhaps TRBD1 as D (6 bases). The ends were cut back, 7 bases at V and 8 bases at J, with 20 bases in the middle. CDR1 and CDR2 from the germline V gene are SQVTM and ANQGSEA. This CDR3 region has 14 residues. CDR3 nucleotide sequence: TGCAGCGCCGTGGGGGCTAACGACTACGAAAAACTGTTTTTT. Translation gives CSAVGANDYEKLFF.

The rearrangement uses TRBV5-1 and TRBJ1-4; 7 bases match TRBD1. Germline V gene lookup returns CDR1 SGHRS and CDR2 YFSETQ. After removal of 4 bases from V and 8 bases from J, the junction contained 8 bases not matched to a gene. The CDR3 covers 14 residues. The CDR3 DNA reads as TGCGCCAGCAGCACAATGGACAGGAGGGAAAAACTGTTTTTT. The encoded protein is CASSTMDRREKLFF.

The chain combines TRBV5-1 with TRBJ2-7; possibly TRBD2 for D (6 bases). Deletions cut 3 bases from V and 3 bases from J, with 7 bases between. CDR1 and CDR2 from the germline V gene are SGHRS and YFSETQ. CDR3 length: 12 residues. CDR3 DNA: TGCGCCAGCAGCTCGGACTACTACGAGCAGTACTTC. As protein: CASSSDYYEQYF.

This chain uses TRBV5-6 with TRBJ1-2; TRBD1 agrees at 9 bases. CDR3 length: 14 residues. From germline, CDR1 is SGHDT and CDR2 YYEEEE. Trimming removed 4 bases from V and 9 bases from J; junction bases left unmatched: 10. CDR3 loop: CASSPGTGFGRYTF. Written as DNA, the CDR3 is TGTGCCAGCAGCCCGGGGACAGGGTTTGGTCGCTACACCTTC.